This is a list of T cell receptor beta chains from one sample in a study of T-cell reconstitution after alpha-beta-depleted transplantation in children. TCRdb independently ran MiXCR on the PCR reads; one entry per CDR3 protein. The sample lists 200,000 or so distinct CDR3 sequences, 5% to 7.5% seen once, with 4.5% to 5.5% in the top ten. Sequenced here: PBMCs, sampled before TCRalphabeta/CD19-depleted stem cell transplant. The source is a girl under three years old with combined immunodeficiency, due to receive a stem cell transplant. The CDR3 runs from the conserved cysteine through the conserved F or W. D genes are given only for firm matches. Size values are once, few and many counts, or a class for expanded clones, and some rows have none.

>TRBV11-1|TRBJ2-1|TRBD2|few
CASSPLVGTSGPKSYNEQFF
TGTGCCAGCAGCCCCCTTGTCGGGACTAGCGGGCCTAAATCCTACAATGAGCAGTTCTTC
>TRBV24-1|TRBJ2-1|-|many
CATSVSLYNEQFF
TGTGCCACCAGTGTTTCCCTCTACAATGAGCAGTTCTTC
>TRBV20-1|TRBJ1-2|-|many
CSARVQVHGYTF
TGCAGTGCTAGAGTTCAAGTACATGGCTACACCTTC
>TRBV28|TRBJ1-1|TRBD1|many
CASSLWGQGKAFF
TGTGCCAGCAGTTTATGGGGACAGGGGAAAGCTTTCTTT
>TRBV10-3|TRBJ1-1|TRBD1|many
CAAGTGASRRATEAFF
TGTGCCGCTGGGACAGGGGCCTCCCGGAGGGCCACTGAAGCTTTCTTT
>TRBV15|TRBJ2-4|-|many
CATGTWGDIQYF
TGTGCCACCGGAACCTGGGGTGACATTCAGTACTTC
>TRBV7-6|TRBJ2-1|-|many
CASSLVRQGEQFF
TGTGCCAGCAGCTTAGTTCGGCAGGGTGAGCAGTTCTTC
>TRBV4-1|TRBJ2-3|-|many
CASSQHTLGFVTDTQYF
TGCGCCAGCAGCCAACACACGCTAGGTTTCGTCACAGATACGCAGTATTTT
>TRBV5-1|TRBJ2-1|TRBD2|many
CASSGGLAGGPLNNEQFF
TGCGCCAGCAGCGGGGGACTAGCGGGAGGGCCTCTAAACAATGAGCAGTTCTTC
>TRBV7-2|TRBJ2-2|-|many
CASSLSGGELFF
TGTGCCAGCAGCTTATCCGGGGGGGAGCTGTTTTTT
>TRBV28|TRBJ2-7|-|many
CASSFPGEQYF
TGTGCCAGCAGTTTCCCAGGAGAGCAGTACTTC
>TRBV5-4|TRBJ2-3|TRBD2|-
CASSPGGVGTDTQYF
TGTGCCAGCAGCCCCGGGGGGGTCGGCACAGATACGCAGTATTTT
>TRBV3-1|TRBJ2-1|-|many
CASSSLGHYNEQFF
TGTGCCAGCAGCAGCTTGGGACACTACAATGAGCAGTTCTTC
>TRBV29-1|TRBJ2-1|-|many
CSFRGYEQFF
TGCAGCTTTCGGGGATATGAGCAGTTCTTC
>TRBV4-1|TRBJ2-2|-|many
CASSFGGMAGELFF
TGCGCCAGCTCCTTCGGAGGGATGGCCGGGGAGCTGTTTTTT
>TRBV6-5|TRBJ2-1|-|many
CASSYSSGGEQFF
TGTGCCAGCAGTTACTCGTCGGGGGGCGAGCAGTTCTTC
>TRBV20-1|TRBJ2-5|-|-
CSARDFVNSQHQETQYF
TGCAGTGCTAGAGATTTTGTAAACAGCCAGCACCAAGAGACCCAGTACTTC
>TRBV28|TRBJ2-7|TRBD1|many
CADGQGVLPPTYEQYF
TGTGCCGACGGACAGGGAGTCCTACCCCCTACCTACGAGCAGTACTTC
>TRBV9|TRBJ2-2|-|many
CASSVTQLASNTGELFF
TGTGCCAGCAGCGTAACCCAACTGGCGTCGAACACCGGGGAGCTGTTTTTT
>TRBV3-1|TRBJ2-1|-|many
CASSQFRGTDEQFF
TGTGCCAGCAGCCAGTTTCGGGGGACGGATGAGCAGTTCTTC
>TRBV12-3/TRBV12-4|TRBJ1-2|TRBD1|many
CASRLRGLNYGYTF
TGTGCCAGCAGGCTCAGGGGGCTTAACTATGGCTACACCTTC
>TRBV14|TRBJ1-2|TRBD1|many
CASSQAIETGFYGYTF
TGTGCCAGCAGCCAAGCTATCGAGACAGGGTTCTATGGCTACACCTTC
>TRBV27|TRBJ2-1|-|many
CASSLEGFYNEQFF
TGTGCCAGCAGTTTGGAGGGATTCTACAATGAGCAGTTCTTC
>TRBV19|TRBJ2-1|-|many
CASSLVAENYNEQFF
TGTGCCAGTAGTCTGGTAGCGGAAAATTACAATGAGCAGTTCTTC
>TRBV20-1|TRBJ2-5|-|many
CSASYLGARSQYF
TGCAGTGCTAGTTATCTGGGGGCAAGGTCCCAGTACTTC
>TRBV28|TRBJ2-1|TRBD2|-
CASSRLADSNEQFF
TGTGCCAGCAGTAGACTAGCAGACAGCAATGAGCAGTTCTTC
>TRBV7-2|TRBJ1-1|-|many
CASSPLRNTEAFF
TGTGCCAGCAGCCCCCTCAGGAACACTGAAGCTTTCTTT
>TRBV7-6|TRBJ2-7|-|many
CASSLFWQPGGEQYF
TGTGCCAGCAGCTTATTTTGGCAGCCCGGGGGCGAGCAGTACTTC
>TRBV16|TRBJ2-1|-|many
CASSRVRSDEQFF
TGTGCCAGCAGCCGCGTCAGATCGGATGAGCAGTTCTTC
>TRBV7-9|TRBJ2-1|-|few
CASRGPGPGNNEQFF
TGTGCCAGCAGGGGGCCGGGACCGGGAAACAATGAGCAGTTCTTC
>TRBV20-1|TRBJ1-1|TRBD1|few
CSARQGGTVGTEAFF
TGCAGTGCTAGACAGGGGGGGACGGTAGGCACTGAAGCTTTCTTT
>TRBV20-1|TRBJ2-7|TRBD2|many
CSGQPLLAGPYEQYF
TGCAGTGGCCAGCCCTTACTAGCGGGGCCTTACGAGCAGTACTTC
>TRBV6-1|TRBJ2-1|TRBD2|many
CASSETSGGVNEQFF
TGTGCCAGCAGTGAAACTAGCGGGGGGGTGAATGAGCAGTTCTTC
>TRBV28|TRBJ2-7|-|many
CASSLRAYEQYF
TGTGCCAGCAGTTTAAGGGCATACGAGCAGTACTTC
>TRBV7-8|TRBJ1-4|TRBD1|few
CASSTSGRGLTVANEKLFF
TGTGCCAGCAGCACAAGCGGCAGGGGGCTTACGGTAGCTAATGAAAAACTGTTTTTT
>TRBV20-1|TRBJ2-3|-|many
CSARDLGTDTQYF
TGCAGTGCTAGAGATCTCGGCACAGATACGCAGTATTTT
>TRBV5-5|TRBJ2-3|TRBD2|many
CASSLGEGPDTQYF
TGTGCCAGCAGCTTGGGGGAGGGTCCAGATACGCAGTATTTT
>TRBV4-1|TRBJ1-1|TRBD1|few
CASSQSSRTGVEAFF
TGCGCCAGCAGCCAGTCATCGAGGACAGGGGTTGAAGCTTTCTTT
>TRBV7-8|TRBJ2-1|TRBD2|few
CASSFPDPRGVSSSYNEQFF
TGTGCCAGCAGCTTTCCCGATCCGCGGGGGGTATCGAGCTCCTACAATGAGCAGTTCTTC
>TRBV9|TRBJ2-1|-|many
CASKPGVGTNEQFF
TGTGCCAGCAAGCCGGGAGTGGGCACTAATGAGCAGTTCTTC
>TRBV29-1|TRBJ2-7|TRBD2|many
CSVCLRENLYEQYF
TGCAGCGTTTGTTTGCGGGAGAACCTCTACGAGCAGTACTTC
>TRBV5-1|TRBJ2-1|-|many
CASSLDRGAYNEQFF
TGCGCCAGCAGCTTGGATCGGGGGGCATACAATGAGCAGTTCTTC
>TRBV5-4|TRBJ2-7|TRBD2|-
CASRITSGLGEQYF
TGTGCCAGCAGAATAACTAGCGGGCTAGGCGAGCAGTACTTC
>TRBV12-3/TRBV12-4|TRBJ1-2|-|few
CASSLEGPGYGYTF
TGTGCCAGCAGTTTAGAGGGGCCCGGCTATGGCTACACCTTC
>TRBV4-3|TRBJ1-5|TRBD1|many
CASSQDPGPGGLNQPQHF
TGCGCCAGCAGCCAAGATCCGGGGCCAGGGGGCTTGAATCAGCCCCAGCATTTT
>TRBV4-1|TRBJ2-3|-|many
CASSQGTLPSTDTQYF
TGCGCCAGCAGCCAGGGGACTCTTCCCTCCACAGATACGCAGTATTTT
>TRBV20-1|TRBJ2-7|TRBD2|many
CSAHLGTSNEQYF
TGCAGTGCGCACCTTGGGACTAGCAACGAGCAGTACTTC
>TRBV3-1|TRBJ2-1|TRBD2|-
CASSQATSGSRPSYNEQFF
TGTGCCAGCAGCCAAGCGACTAGCGGATCTAGGCCCTCCTACAATGAGCAGTTCTTC
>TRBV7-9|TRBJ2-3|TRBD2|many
CASSPGTSGGDTQYF
TGTGCCAGCAGCCCCGGGACTAGCGGGGGCGATACGCAGTATTTT
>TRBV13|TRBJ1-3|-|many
CASSLARIGNTIYF
TGTGCCAGCAGCTTAGCCAGGATCGGAAACACCATATATTTT
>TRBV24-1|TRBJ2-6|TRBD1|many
CATSEGTGRIGANVLTF
TGTGCCACCAGTGAGGGGACAGGGAGGATCGGGGCCAACGTCCTGACTTTC
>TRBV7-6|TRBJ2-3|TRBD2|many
CASRSGTSFADTQYF
TGTGCCAGCAGGTCCGGGACTAGTTTCGCAGATACGCAGTATTTT
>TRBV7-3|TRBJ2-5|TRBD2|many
CASSLGGTSSRSTQYF
TGTGCCAGCAGCTTAGGGGGGACTAGCTCTAGGTCGACCCAGTACTTC